The source of this T cell receptor (beta chain) is a study of molecular identifiers for immune sequencing clone quantification. As for this clonotype: One end of the junction is discordant with germline, which a read error may explain.

TCRdb fed the PCR reads into MiXCR, producing one record per CDR3 protein. The sample includes roughly 630,000 distinct CDR3 sequences, roughly 23% of them seen just once. Germline V lookup: CDR1 SEHNR, CDR2 FQNEAQ (reference sequence). The CDR3 has 13 amino acids. Naive CD8 T cell sorting was performed on the CD8+CD4-CCR7+CD45RA+ phenotype. The chain uses TRBV7-9 and TRBJ1-5; D is ambiguous. The sample comprised naive CD8+ T cells from blood, with Jurkat cell RNA spiked in. Subset reported: FACS-sorted CD8+CD4-CCR7+CD45RA+ naive T cells. The source of this sequence is a human donor in good health. Some libraries in this study had Jurkat cell RNA spiked in. CDR3 bases: TGTGCCAGCAGCTTAGGCGGTAATCAGCCCCCGCATTTT. This translates into CASSLGGNQPPHF.